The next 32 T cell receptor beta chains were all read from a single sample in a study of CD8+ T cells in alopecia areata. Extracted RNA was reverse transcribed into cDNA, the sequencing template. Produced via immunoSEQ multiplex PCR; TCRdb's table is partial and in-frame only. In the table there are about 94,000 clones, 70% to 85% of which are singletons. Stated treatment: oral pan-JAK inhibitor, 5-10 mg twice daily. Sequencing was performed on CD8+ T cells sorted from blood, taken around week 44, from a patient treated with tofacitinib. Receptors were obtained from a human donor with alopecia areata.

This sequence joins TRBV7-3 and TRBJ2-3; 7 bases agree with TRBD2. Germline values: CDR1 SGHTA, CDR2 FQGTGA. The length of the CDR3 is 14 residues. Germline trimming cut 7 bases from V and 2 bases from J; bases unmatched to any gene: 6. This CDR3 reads CASTQAGNTDTQYF. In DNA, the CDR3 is TGTGCCAGCACCCAAGCGGGGAACACAGATACGCAGTATTTT.

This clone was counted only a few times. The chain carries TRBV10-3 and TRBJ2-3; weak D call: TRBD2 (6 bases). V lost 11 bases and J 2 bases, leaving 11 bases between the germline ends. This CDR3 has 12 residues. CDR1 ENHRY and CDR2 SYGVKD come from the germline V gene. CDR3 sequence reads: CAVGLPTDTQYF. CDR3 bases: TGTGCCGTCGGACTACCCACAGATACGCAGTATTTT.

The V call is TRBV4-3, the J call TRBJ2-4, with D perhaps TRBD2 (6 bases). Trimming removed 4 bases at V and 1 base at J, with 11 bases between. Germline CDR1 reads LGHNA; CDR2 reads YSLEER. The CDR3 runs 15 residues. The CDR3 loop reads CASSPTGDAKNIQYF. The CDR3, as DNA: TGCGCCAGCAGCCCAACGGGGGACGCCAAAAACATTCAGTACTTC.

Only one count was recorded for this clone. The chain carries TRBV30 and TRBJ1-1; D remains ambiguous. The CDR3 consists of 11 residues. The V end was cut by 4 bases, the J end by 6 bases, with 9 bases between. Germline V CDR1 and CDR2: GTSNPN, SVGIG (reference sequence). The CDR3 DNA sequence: TGTGCCTGGACGGTAGGTCCTGAAGCTTTCTTT. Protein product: CAWTVGPEAFF.

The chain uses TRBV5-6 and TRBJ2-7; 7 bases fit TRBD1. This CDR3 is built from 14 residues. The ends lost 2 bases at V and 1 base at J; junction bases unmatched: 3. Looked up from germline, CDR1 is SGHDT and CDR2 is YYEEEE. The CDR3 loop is CASSFSDRSYEQYF. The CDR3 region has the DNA TGTGCCAGCAGCTTTTCGGACAGGTCCTACGAGCAGTACTTC. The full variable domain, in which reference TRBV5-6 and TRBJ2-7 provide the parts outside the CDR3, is DAGVTQSPTHLIKTRGQQVTLRCSPKSGHDTVSWYQQALGQGPQFIFQYYEEEERQRGNFPDRFSGHQFPNYSSELNVNALLLGDSALYLCASSFSDRSYEQYFGPGTRLTVT.

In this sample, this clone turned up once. CDR3 sequence (DNA): TGTGCCGTCGGGGGGGGCTACGAGCAGTACTTC. Its translation: CAVGGGYEQYF. J is TRBJ2-7 and V is TRBV19, with 8 bases fitting TRBD2. The V and J ends lost 11 bases and 3 bases, in that order; junction bases with no gene match: 3. The CDR3 covers 11 residues. The germline V gene has CDR1 LNHDA and CDR2 SQIVND (reference sequence).

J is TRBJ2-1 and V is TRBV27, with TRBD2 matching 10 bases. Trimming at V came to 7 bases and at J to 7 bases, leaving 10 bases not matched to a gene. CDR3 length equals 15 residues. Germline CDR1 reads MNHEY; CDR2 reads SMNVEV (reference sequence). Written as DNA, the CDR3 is TGTGCCAGCAACGACATAGCGGGGGGTGGAAATGAGCAGTTCTTC. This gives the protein CASNDIAGGGNEQFF.

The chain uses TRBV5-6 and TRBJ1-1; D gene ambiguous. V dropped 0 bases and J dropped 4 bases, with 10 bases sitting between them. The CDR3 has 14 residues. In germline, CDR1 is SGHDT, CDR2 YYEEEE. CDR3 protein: CASSLGRFVTEAFF. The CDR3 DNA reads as TGTGCCAGCAGCTTGGGTAGGTTTGTCACTGAAGCTTTCTTT.

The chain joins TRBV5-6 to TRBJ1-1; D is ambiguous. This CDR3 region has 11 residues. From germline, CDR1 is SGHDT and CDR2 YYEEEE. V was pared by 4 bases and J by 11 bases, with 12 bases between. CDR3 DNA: TGTGCCAGCAGCGCAGGCTTACGGGCTTTCTTT. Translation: CASSAGLRAFF.

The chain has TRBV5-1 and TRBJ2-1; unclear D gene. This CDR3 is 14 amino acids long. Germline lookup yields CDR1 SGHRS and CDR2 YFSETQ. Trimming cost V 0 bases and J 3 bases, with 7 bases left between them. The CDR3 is CASSLDWSYNEQFF. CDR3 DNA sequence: TGCGCCAGCAGCTTGGATTGGAGCTACAATGAGCAGTTCTTC.

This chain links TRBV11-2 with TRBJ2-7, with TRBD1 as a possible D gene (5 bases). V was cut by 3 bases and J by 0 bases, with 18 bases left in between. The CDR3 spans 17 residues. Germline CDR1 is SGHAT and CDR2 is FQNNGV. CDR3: CASSLEWLGQVSYEQYF. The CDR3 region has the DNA TGTGCCAGCAGCTTGGAGTGGCTGGGGCAGGTCTCCTACGAGCAGTACTTC.

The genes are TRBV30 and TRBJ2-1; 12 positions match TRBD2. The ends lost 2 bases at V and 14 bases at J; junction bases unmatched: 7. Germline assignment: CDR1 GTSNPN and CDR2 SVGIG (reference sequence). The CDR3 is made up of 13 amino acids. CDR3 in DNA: TGTGCCTGGAGTAGACTAGCGGGGGAGGTTAAGTTCTTC. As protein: CAWSRLAGEVKFF.

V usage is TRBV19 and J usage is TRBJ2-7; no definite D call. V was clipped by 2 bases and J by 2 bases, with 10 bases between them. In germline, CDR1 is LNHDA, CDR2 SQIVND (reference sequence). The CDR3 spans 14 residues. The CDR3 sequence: CASSIKGRTYEQYF. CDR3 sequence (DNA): TGTGCCAGTAGTATAAAGGGCAGGACCTACGAGCAGTACTTC.

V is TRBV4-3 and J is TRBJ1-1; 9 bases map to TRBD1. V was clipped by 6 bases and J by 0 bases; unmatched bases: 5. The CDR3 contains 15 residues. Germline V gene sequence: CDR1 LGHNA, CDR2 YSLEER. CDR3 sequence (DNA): TGCGCCAGCAGTCCCGGGACAGGGATGAACACTGAAGCTTTCTTT. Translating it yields CASSPGTGMNTEAFF.

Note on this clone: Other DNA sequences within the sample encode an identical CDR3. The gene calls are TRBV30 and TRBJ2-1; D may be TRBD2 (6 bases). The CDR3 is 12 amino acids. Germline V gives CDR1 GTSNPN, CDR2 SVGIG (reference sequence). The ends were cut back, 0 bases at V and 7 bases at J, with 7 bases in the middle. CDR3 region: CAWSVSGNEQFF. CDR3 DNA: TGTGCCTGGAGTGTAAGCGGGAATGAGCAGTTCTTC.

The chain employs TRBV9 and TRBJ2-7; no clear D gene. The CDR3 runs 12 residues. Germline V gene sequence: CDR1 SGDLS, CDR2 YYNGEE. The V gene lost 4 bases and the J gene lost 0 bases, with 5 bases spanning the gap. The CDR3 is CASSSSSYEQYF. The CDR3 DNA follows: TGTGCCAGCAGCTCTAGCTCCTACGAGCAGTACTTC.

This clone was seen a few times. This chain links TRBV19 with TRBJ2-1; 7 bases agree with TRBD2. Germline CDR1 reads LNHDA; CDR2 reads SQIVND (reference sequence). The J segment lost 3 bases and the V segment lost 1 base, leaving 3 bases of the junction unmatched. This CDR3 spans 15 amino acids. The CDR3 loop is CASSIVPGGYNEQFF. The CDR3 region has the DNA TGTGCCAGTAGTATAGTTCCGGGGGGCTACAATGAGCAGTTCTTC.

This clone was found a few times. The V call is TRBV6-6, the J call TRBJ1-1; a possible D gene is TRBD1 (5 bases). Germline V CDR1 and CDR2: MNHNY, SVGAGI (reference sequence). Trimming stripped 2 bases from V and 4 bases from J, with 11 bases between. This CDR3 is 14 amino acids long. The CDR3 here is CASSYEGHPTEAFF. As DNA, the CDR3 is TGTGCCAGCAGTTACGAGGGGCACCCCACTGAAGCTTTCTTT.

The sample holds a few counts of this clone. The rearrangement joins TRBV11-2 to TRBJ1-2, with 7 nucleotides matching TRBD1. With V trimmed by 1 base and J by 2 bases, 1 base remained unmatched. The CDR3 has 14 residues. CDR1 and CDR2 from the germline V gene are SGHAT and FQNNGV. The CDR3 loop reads CASSLATGNYGYTF. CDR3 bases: TGTGCCAGCAGCTTAGCGACAGGGAACTATGGCTACACCTTC. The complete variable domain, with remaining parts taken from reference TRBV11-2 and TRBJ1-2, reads EAGVAQSPRYKIIEKRQSVAFWCNPISGHATLYWYQQILGQGPKLLIQFQNNGVVDDSQLPKDRFSAERLKGVDSTLKIQPAKLEDSAVYLCASSLATGNYGYTFGSGTRLTVV.

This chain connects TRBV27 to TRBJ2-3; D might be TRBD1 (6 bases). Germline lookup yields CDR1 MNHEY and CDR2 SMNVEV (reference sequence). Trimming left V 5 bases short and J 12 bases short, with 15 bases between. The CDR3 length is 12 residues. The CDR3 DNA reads TGTGCCAGCAGTCCAACAGGGAACGCACAGTATTTT. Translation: CASSPTGNAQYF.

The CDR3 DNA reads as TGTGCCAGCAGCCCGGACAGGGTGGGGTTCACAGATACGCAGTATTTT. Protein product: CASSPDRVGFTDTQYF. The rearrangement links TRBV5-6 to TRBJ2-3, with TRBD1 matching over 8 bases. Looked up from germline, CDR1 is SGHDT and CDR2 is YYEEEE. The V gene end was trimmed by 4 bases and the J gene end by 2 bases; junction bases not matched to a gene: 9. This CDR3 comprises 16 residues.

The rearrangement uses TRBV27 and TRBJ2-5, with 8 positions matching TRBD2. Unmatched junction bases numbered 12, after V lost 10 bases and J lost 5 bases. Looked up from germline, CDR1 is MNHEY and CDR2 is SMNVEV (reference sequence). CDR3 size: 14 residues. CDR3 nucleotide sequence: TGTGCCACCGGTCCCCGGGGGGGGCTGGAGACCCAGTACTTC. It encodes CATGPRGGLETQYF.

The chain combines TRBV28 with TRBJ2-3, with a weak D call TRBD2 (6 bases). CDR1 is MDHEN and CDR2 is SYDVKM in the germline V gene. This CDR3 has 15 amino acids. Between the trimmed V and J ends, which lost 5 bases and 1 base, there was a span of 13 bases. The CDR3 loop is CASSPGGSRTDTQYF. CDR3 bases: TGTGCCAGCAGTCCTGGGGGGTCCCGCACAGATACGCAGTATTTT.

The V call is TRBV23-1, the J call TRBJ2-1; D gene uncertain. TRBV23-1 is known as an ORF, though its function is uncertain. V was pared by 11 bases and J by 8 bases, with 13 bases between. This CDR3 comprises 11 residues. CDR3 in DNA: TGCGCCTACCCGAGGTTTTATGAGCAGTTCTTC. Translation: CAYPRFYEQFF.

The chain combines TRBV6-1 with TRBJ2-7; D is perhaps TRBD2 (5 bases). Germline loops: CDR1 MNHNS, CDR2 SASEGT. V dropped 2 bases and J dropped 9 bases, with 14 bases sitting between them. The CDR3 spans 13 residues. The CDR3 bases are TGTGCCAGCAGTGAATCTGGAGGTTACTGGCAGTACTTC. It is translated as CASSESGGYWQYF.

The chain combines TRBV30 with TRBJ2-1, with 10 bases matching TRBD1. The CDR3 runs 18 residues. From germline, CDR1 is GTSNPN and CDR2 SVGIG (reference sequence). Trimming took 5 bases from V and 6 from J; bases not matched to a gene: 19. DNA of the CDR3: TGTGCCTGGGGGACAGGGGCCATCGGTCCGACAACCCGCAATGAGCAGTTCTTC. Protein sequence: CAWGTGAIGPTTRNEQFF.

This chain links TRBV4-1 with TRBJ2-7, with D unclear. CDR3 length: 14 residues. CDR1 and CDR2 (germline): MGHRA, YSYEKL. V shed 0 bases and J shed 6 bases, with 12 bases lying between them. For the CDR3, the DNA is TGCGCCAGCAGCCAAGAGAGGCAGGACCCCGAGCAGTACTTC. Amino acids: CASSQERQDPEQYF.

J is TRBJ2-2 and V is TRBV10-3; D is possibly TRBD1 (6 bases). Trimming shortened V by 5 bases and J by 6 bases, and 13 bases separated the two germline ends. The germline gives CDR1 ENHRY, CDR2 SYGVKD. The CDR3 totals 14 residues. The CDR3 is CAISPQGTAGELFF. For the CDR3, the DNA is TGTGCCATCAGTCCACAGGGTACGGCCGGGGAGCTGTTTTTT.

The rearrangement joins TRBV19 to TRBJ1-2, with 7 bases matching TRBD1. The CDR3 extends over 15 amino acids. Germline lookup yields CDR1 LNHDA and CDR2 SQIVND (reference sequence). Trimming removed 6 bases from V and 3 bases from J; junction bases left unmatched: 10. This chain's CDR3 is CASRPTGTFYYGYTF. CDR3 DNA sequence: TGTGCCAGTAGGCCGACAGGGACTTTTTACTATGGCTACACCTTC.

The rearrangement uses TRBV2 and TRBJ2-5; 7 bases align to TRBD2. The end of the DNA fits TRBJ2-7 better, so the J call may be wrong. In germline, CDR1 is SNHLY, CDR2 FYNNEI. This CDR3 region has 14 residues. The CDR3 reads CASSVSGGDYEQYF. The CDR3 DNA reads TGTGCCAGCAGTGTATCGGGGGGAGACTACGAGCAGTACTTC.

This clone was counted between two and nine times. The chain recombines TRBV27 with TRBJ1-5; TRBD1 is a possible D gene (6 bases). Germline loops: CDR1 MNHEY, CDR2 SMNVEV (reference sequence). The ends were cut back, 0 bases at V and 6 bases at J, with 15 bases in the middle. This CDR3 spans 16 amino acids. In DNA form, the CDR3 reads TGTGCCAGCAGTTTATCGTCCGGGGGCGCGGGTCAGCCCCAGCATTTT. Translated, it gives CASSLSSGGAGQPQHF.

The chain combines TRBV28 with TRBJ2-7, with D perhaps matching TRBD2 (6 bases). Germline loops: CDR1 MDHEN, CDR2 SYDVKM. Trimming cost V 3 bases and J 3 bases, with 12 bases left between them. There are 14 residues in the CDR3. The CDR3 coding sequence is TGTGCCAGCAGTTTGGAGGGCCAAGGCTACGAGCAGTACTTC. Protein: CASSLEGQGYEQYF.